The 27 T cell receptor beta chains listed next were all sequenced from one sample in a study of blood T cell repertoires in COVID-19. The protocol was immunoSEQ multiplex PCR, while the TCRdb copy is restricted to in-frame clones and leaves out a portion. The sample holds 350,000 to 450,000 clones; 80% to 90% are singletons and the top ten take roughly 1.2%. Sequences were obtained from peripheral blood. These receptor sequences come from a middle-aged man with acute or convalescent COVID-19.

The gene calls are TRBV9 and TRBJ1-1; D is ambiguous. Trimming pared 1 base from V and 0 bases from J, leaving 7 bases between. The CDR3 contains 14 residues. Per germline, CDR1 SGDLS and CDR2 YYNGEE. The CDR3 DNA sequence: TGTGCCAGCAGCGTACACAGCTTGAACACTGAAGCTTTCTTT. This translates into CASSVHSLNTEAFF. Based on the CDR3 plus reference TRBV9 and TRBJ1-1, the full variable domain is DSGVTQTPKHLITATGQRVTLRCSPRSGDLSVYWYQQSLDQGLQFLIQYYNGEERAKGNILERFSAQQFPDLHSELNLSSLELGDSALYFCASSVHSLNTEAFFGQGTRLTVV.

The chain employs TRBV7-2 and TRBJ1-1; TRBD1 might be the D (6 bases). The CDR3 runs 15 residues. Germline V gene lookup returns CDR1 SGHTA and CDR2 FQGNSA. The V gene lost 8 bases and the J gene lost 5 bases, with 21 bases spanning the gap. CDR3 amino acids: CASLKGGLGVTEAFF. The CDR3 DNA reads TGTGCCAGCCTGAAGGGGGGGCTCGGGGTTACTGAAGCTTTCTTT. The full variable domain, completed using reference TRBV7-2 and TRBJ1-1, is GAGVSQSPSNKVTEKGKDVELRCDPISGHTALYWYRQSLGQGLEFLIYFQGNSAPDKSGLPSDRFSAERTGGSVSTLTIQRTQQEDSAVYLCASLKGGLGVTEAFFGQGTRLTVV.

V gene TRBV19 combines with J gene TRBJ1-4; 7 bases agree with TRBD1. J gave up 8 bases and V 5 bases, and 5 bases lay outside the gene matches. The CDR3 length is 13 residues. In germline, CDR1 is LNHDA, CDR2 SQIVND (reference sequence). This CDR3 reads CASSSTGQEKLFF. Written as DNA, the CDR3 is TGTGCCAGTAGTTCGACAGGGCAGGAAAAACTGTTTTTT.

CDR3 bases: TGTGCCAGCTCACCCGTCAGGGGGCGCATTCTGTACTTC. Its translation is CASSPVRGRILYF. The J gene is TRBJ2-7, the V gene TRBV18; TRBD1 matches at 8 bases. The germline gives CDR1 KGHSH, CDR2 LQKENI. The V gene end was trimmed by 3 bases and the J gene end by 12 bases; junction bases not matched to a gene: 10. The CDR3 has 13 amino acids.

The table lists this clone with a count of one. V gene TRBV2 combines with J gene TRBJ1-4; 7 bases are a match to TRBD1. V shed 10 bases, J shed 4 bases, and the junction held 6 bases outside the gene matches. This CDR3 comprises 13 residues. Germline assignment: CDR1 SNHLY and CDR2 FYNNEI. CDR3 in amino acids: CATRGTDNEKLFF. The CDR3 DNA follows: TGTGCCACCCGGGGGACAGATAATGAAAAACTGTTTTTT. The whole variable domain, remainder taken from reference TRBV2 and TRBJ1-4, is EPEVTQTPSHQVTQMGQEVILRCVPISNHLYFYWYRQILGQKVEFLVSFYNNEISEKSEIFDDQFSVERPDGSNFTLKIRSTKLEDSAMYFCATRGTDNEKLFFGSGTQLSVL.

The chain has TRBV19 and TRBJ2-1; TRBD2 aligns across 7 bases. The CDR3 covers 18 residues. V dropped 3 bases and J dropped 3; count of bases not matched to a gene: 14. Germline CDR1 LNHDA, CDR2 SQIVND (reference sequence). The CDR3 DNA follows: TGTGCCAGTAGTATTAGCTCTTCCAGCGGGATGTTCTACAATGAGCAGTTCTTC. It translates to CASSISSSSGMFYNEQFF.

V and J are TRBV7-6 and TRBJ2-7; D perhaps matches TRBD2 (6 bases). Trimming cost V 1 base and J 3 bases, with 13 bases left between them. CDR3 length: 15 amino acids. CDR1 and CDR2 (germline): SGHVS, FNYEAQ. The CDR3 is CASSLEVGTFYEQYF. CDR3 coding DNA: TGTGCCAGCAGCTTAGAGGTTGGGACTTTCTACGAGCAGTACTTC.

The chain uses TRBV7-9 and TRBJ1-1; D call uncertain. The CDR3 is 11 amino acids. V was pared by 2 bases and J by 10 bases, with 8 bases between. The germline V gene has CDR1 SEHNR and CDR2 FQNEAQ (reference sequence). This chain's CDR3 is CASSLKEGAFF. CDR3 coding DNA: TGTGCCAGCAGCTTAAAGGAGGGAGCTTTCTTT.

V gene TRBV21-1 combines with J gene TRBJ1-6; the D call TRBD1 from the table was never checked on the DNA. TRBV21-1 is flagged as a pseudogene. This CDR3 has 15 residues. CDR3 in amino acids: CASTPTGKYNSPLHF. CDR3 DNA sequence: TGTGCCAGCACCCCGACAGGGAAATATAATTCACCCCTCCACTTT.

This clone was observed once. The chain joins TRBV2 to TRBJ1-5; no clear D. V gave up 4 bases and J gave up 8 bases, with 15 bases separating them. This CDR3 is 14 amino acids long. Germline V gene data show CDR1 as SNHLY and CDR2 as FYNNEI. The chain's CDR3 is CASSVFGVTEPQHF. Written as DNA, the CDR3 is TGTGCCAGCAGTGTATTTGGAGTAACGGAGCCCCAGCATTTT.

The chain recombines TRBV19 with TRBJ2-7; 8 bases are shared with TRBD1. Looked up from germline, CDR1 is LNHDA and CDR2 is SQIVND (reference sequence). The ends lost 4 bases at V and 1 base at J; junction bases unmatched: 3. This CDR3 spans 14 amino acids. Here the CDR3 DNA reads TGTGCCAGTAGTAAGGACAGGGTATCCTACGAGCAGTACTTC. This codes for CASSKDRVSYEQYF.

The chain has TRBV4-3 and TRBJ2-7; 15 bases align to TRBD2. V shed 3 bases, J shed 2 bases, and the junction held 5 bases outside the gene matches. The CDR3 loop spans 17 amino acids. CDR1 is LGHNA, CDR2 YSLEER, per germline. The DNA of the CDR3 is TGCGCCAGCAGCCACGGACTAGCGGGGGGGGAAGCCTACGAGCAGTACTTC. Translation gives CASSHGLAGGEAYEQYF.

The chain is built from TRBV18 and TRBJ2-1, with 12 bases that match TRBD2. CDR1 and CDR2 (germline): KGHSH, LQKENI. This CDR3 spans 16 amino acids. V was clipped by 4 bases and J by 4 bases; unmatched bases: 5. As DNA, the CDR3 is TGTGCCAGCTCACTCTGGACTAGCGGGAATTACAATGAGCAGTTCTTC. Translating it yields CASSLWTSGNYNEQFF. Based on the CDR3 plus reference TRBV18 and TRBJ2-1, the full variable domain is NAGVMQNPRHLVRRRGQEARLRCSPMKGHSHVYWYRQLPEEGLKFMVYLQKENIIDESGMPKERFSAEFPKEGPSILRIQQVVRGDSAAYFCASSLWTSGNYNEQFFGPGTRLTVL.

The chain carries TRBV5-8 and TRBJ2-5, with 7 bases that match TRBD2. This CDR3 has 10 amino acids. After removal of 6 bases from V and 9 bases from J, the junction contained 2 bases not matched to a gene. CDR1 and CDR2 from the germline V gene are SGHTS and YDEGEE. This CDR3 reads CASTRGAQYF. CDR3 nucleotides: TGTGCCAGCACCCGGGGGGCCCAGTACTTC.

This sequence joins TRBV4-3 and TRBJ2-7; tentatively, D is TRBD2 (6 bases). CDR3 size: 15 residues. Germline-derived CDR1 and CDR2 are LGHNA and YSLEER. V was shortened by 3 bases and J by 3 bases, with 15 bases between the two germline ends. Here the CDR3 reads CASSQEPGEGYEQYF. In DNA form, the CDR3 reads TGCGCCAGCAGCCAGGAACCGGGAGAAGGCTACGAGCAGTACTTC.

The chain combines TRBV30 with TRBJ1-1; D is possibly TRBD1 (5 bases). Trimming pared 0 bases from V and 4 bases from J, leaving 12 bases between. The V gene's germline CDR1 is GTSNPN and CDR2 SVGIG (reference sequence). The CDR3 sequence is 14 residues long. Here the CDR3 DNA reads TGTGCCTGGAGTGTAGGGTGGGGGGGCACTGAAGCTTTCTTT. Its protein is CAWSVGWGGTEAFF.

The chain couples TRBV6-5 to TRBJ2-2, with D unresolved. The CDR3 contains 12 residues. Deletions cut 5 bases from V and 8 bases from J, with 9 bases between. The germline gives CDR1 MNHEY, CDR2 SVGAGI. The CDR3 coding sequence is TGTGCCAGCAGTATCCTACGTGGGGAGCTGTTTTTT. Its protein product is CASSILRGELFF.

CDR3: CASSLLAGGDNEQFF. The DNA of the CDR3 is TGTGCCAGCAGCTTGCTAGCGGGAGGTGACAATGAGCAGTTCTTC. This sequence joins TRBV11-2 and TRBJ2-1, with TRBD2 matching 11 bases. The J segment lost 5 bases and the V segment lost 3 bases, leaving 3 bases of the junction unmatched. The length of the CDR3 is 15 residues. Germline V gene data show CDR1 as SGHAT and CDR2 as FQNNGV.

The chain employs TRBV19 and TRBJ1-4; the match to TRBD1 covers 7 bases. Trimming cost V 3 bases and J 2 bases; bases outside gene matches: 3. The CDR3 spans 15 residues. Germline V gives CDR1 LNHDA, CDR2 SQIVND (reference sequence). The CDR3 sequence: CASSMPGQTNEKLFF. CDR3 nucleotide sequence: TGTGCCAGTAGTATGCCGGGACAGACTAATGAAAAACTGTTTTTT.

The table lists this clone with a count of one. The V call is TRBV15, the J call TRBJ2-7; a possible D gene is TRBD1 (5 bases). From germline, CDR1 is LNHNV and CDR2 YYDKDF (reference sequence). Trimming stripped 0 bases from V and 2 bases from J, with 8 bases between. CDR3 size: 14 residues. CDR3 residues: CATSRDREPYEQYF. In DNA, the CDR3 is TGTGCCACCAGCAGAGACAGGGAACCCTACGAGCAGTACTTC.

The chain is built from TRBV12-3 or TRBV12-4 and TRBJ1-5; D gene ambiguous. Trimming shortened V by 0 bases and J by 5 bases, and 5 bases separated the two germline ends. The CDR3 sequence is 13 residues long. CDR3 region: CASSLASYQPQHF. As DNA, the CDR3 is TGTGCCAGCAGTTTAGCGTCCTATCAGCCCCAGCATTTT.

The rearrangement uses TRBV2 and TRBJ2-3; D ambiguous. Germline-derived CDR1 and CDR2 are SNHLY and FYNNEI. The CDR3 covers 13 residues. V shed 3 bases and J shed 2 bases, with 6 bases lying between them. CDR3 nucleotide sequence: TGTGCCAGCAGTGAGTCCTCCACAGATACGCAGTATTTT. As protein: CASSESSTDTQYF.

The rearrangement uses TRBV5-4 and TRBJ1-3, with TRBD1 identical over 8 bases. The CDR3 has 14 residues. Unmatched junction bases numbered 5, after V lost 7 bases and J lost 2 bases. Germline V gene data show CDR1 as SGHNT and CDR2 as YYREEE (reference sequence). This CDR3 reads CASRVQGAGNTIYF. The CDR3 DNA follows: TGTGCCAGCCGAGTACAGGGGGCTGGAAACACCATATATTTT.

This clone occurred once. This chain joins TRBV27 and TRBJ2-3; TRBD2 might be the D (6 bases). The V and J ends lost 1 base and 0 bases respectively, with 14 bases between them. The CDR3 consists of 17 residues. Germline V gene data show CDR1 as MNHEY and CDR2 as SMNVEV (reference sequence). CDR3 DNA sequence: TGTGCCAGCAGTTTATTTGCTGGGGAGGTGAGCACAGATACGCAGTATTTT. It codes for CASSLFAGEVSTDTQYF.

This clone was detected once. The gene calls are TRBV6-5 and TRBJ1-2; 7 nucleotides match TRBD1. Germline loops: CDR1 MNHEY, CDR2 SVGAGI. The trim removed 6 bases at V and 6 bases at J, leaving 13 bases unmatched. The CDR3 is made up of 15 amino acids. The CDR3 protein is CASRWTGGRWDGYTF. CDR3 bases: TGTGCCAGCAGGTGGACAGGCGGTCGATGGGATGGCTACACCTTC.

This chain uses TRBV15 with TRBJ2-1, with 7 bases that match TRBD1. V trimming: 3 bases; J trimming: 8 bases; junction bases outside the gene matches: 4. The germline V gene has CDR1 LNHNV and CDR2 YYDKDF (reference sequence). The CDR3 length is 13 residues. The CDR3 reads CATSSQGEHEQFF. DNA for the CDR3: TGTGCCACCAGCAGCCAGGGGGAGCATGAGCAGTTCTTC. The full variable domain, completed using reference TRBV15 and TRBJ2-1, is DAMVIQNPRYQVTQFGKPVTLSCSQTLNHNVMYWYQQKSSQAPKLLFHYYDKDFNNEADTPDNFQSRRPNTSFCFLDIRSPGLGDTAMYLCATSSQGEHEQFFGPGTRLTVL.

CDR3 nucleotide sequence: TGTGCCAGCAGCCTCAATAGTGCGCCGGTCTCCGGCTACACCTTC. Its translation: CASSLNSAPVSGYTF. The chain joins TRBV7-3 to TRBJ1-2, with unresolved D. The CDR3 extends over 15 amino acids. Germline values: CDR1 SGHTA, CDR2 FQGTGA. V shed 5 bases and J shed 8 bases, with 21 bases lying between them.